This entry lists 21 T cell receptor beta chains sequenced from one sample in a study of cytomegalovirus exposure and HLA in healthy donors. Researchers ran the PCR with 60 Vbeta and 13 Jbeta primers. This table comes from immunoSEQ multiplex PCR, and its TCRdb copy is limited to in-frame clones, with some not included. The sample includes 150,000 or so clones, around 73% of them seen just once. Sequencing input: PBMCs. The receptor set was obtained from a female donor in good health and CMV-seronegative.

The chain carries TRBV11-2 and TRBJ2-3; D possibly corresponds to TRBD2 (5 bases). Germline lookup yields CDR1 SGHAT and CDR2 FQNNGV. The CDR3 has 12 residues. Trimming left V 5 bases short and J 5 bases short, with 8 bases between. CDR3 amino acids: CASSQAVDTQYF. The CDR3 nucleotides are TGTGCCAGCAGCCAAGCGGTAGATACGCAGTATTTT.

The chain has TRBV6-5 and TRBJ2-7, with 8 bases identical to TRBD2. The CDR3 length is 15 residues. CDR1 is MNHEY, CDR2 SVGAGI, per germline. V gave up 7 bases and J gave up 7 bases; unmatched junction bases: 15. CDR3 region: CASTLRWDGRGEQYF. Here the CDR3 DNA reads TGTGCCAGCACTCTACGGTGGGACGGGAGGGGGGAGCAGTACTTC.

CDR3 in DNA: TGTGCCAGCAGCTTGGTAGCCGCGAATGAGCAGTTCTTC. Its protein is CASSLVAANEQFF. This sequence joins TRBV5-6 and TRBJ2-1; no definite D call. Trimming stripped 0 bases from V and 7 bases from J, with 8 bases between. Per the germline V gene, CDR1 is SGHDT and CDR2 is YYEEEE. This CDR3 has 13 residues.

This clone has only a few counts. V gene TRBV7-2 combines with J gene TRBJ2-7, with a tentative D call TRBD2 (7 bases). Germline V gene data show CDR1 as SGHTA and CDR2 as FQGNSA. CDR3 length: 16 amino acids. V was cut by 3 bases and J by 0 bases, with 15 bases left in between. The CDR3 DNA sequence: TGTGCCAGCAGCTTGGGGGCTAGCGGCCTCTCCTACGAGCAGTACTTC. Encoded protein: CASSLGASGLSYEQYF.

CDR3 in DNA: TGTGCCACCCGTAACACCGGGGAGCTGTTTTTT. It specifies CATRNTGELFF. V gene TRBV25-1 combines with J gene TRBJ2-2; D not resolved. CDR1 MGHDK and CDR2 SYGVNS come from the germline V gene. This CDR3 has 11 residues. V shed 10 bases and J shed 2 bases, with 5 bases lying between them.

This chain joins TRBV7-8 and TRBJ2-1; 15 nucleotides agree with TRBD2. Germline CDR1 is SGHVS and CDR2 is FQNEAQ. The CDR3 sequence is 21 residues long. V dropped 2 bases and J dropped 7; count of bases not matched to a gene: 18. As DNA, the CDR3 is TGTGCCAGCAGCTTAAAAACGTGGTGGACTAGCGGGAGGGCCCTCGGAAATGAGCAGTTCTTC. Its translation: CASSLKTWWTSGRALGNEQFF.

This chain connects TRBV6-6 to TRBJ1-6; D possibly corresponds to TRBD1 (5 bases). Trimming took off 7 bases at V and 9 bases at J, with 16 bases between the two ends. Germline CDR1 and CDR2: MNHNY and SVGAGI (reference sequence). This CDR3 contains 14 residues. Here the CDR3 DNA reads TGTGCCAGCACTCCTGGGGCATTGAGTTCACCCCTCCACTTT. Translation: CASTPGALSSPLHF.

Concerning this clone itself: Other DNA sequences in this specimen translate into the identical CDR3. This sequence joins TRBV7-3 and TRBJ2-3; D is possibly TRBD2 (5 bases). Germline CDR1 SGHTA, CDR2 FQGTGA. The V and J ends lost 5 bases and 2 bases respectively, with 11 bases between them. The CDR3 has 14 amino acids. In DNA, the CDR3 is TGTGCCAGCAGCGAGACGGGGAACACAGATACGCAGTATTTT. As protein: CASSETGNTDTQYF.

This clone was seen more than once but under ten times. The chain couples TRBV27 to TRBJ2-7; D perhaps matches TRBD1 (6 bases). The length of the CDR3 is 12 residues. Germline assignment: CDR1 MNHEY and CDR2 SMNVEV (reference sequence). Trimming stripped 5 bases from V and 7 bases from J, with 12 bases between. The CDR3 nucleotides read TGTGCCAGCAGTAAAAACAGGGTTGAGCAGTACTTC. It codes for CASSKNRVEQYF.

This clone occurred once. The chain has TRBV7-2 and TRBJ2-1; D might be TRBD2 (5 bases). CDR1 SGHTA and CDR2 FQGNSA come from the germline V gene. The CDR3 covers 18 residues. V was trimmed by 1 base and J by 0 bases, leaving 16 bases between them. This CDR3 is CASSLEGKSGRSYNEQFF. The DNA for the CDR3 is TGTGCCAGCAGCTTAGAAGGTAAGAGCGGACGCTCCTACAATGAGCAGTTCTTC. Together with reference TRBV7-2 and TRBJ2-1, the CDR3 gives the full variable domain: GAGVSQSPSNKVTEKGKDVELRCDPISGHTALYWYRQSLGQGLEFLIYFQGNSAPDKSGLPSDRFSAERTGGSVSTLTIQRTQQEDSAVYLCASSLEGKSGRSYNEQFFGPGTRLTVL.

V usage is TRBV5-4 and J usage is TRBJ1-2, with 7 bases matching TRBD1. This CDR3 has 13 residues. V was clipped by 6 bases and J by 6 bases; unmatched bases: 8. Germline V gene data show CDR1 as SGHNT and CDR2 as YYREEE (reference sequence). The CDR3 loop reads CASTRTGAHGYTF. CDR3 DNA sequence: TGTGCCAGCACCCGTACAGGGGCCCATGGCTACACCTTC.

The rearrangement links TRBV5-1 to TRBJ2-1, with TRBD2 matching over 14 bases. Trimming at V came to 5 bases and at J to 8 bases, leaving 12 bases not matched to a gene. This CDR3 comprises 17 residues. Germline values: CDR1 SGHRS, CDR2 YFSETQ. The CDR3 DNA follows: TGCGCCAGCAGTTCCGGACCCGGGACTAGCGGGAGCCATGAGCAGTTCTTC. Translation gives CASSSGPGTSGSHEQFF.

The chain employs TRBV4-3 and TRBJ2-3; TRBD2 matches at 8 bases. CDR1 is LGHNA, CDR2 YSLEER, per germline. Trimming at V came to 0 bases and at J to 6 bases, leaving 11 bases not matched to a gene. The CDR3 extends over 17 amino acids. The CDR3 loop reads CASSQDTSGGVMDTQYF. The DNA of the CDR3 is TGCGCCAGCAGCCAAGATACTAGCGGAGGGGTCATGGATACGCAGTATTTT.

This chain uses TRBV19 with TRBJ2-1; TRBD1 agrees at 7 bases. The CDR3 covers 15 residues. Germline CDR1 reads LNHDA; CDR2 reads SQIVND (reference sequence). Trimming removed 1 base from V and 7 bases from J; junction bases left unmatched: 7. CDR3 DNA sequence: TGTGCCAGTAGTATAGTGCCGGGACAGTGGAATGAGCAGTTCTTC. This translates into CASSIVPGQWNEQFF.

The V call is TRBV21-1, the J call TRBJ2-7; TRBD1, the D gene given by the table, was not confirmed from the DNA. TRBV21-1 is described as a pseudogene. CDR3 length: 13 residues. The CDR3 region is CASSTPDRSKKYF. The CDR3 nucleotides read TGTGCCAGCTCGACCCCGGACAGGTCCAAAAAGTACTTC.

The chain joins TRBV28 to TRBJ2-1; TRBD2 aligns across 12 bases. Unmatched junction bases numbered 3, after V lost 4 bases and J lost 8 bases. The CDR3 has 14 amino acids. Germline V gives CDR1 MDHEN, CDR2 SYDVKM. CDR3 sequence: CASSWTSGNHEQFF. The CDR3 DNA sequence: TGTGCCAGCAGTTGGACTAGCGGGAACCATGAGCAGTTCTTC.

The chain employs TRBV19 and TRBJ2-1, with D possibly matching TRBD2 (5 bases). This CDR3 has 14 residues. V shed 7 bases and J shed 8 bases, with 18 bases lying between them. Germline CDR1 LNHDA, CDR2 SQIVND (reference sequence). CDR3 sequence: CASTLSGGSDEQFF. CDR3 bases: TGTGCCAGTACCCTAAGTGGCGGGTCCGATGAGCAGTTCTTC.

A few counts support this clone. V and J are TRBV4-1 and TRBJ1-2, with D possibly matching TRBD1 (5 bases). The CDR3 runs 14 residues. Per the germline V gene, CDR1 is MGHRA and CDR2 is YSYEKL. Trimming shortened V by 5 bases and J by 5 bases, and 15 bases separated the two germline ends. CDR3 protein: CASSSRGIWYGYTF. The CDR3 nucleotides are TGCGCCAGCAGCAGCCGGGGGATTTGGTATGGCTACACCTTC.

The chain carries TRBV9 and TRBJ1-4, with 8 bases matching TRBD1. Germline CDR1 SGDLS, CDR2 YYNGEE. The CDR3 covers 15 residues. Unmatched junction bases numbered 5, after V lost 0 bases and J lost 7 bases. The CDR3 nucleotides are TGTGCCAGCAGCGTAGACAGGGGGAAGGGTGAAAAACTGTTTTTT. This sequence encodes CASSVDRGKGEKLFF.

This sequence joins TRBV18 and TRBJ1-1; 7 bases are a match to TRBD1. CDR3 length: 16 residues. Germline V gives CDR1 KGHSH, CDR2 LQKENI. The trim removed 4 bases at V and 6 bases at J, leaving 14 bases unmatched. In DNA, the CDR3 is TGTGCCAGCTCACGTCTTGGAGCCACAGGGGAGGCTGAAGCTTTCTTT. Its protein product is CASSRLGATGEAEAFF.

The chain is built from TRBV28 and TRBJ2-7, with a tentative D call TRBD1 (5 bases). The CDR3 is 12 residues long. Germline lookup yields CDR1 MDHEN and CDR2 SYDVKM. V lost 5 bases to trimming and J lost 6 bases, with 11 bases between them. The DNA of the CDR3 is TGTGCCAGCAGTCCCGTTAGGGGCGAGCAGTACTTC. Its translation: CASSPVRGEQYF.